This T cell receptor (beta chain) was sequenced in a study of OX40 agonist ivuxolimab in advanced cancers. Study-level information: Mean age 60 years, range about 23 to 80; approximately 83% male.

About this clone itself: Its ends do not fully match the called genes, so a read error is possible.

The CDR3 runs to 14 residues. Germline CDR1 SGHRS, CDR2 YFSETQ. Sequenced by immunoSEQ multiplex PCR; TCRdb stores in-frame clones only, minus some. The sample comprises approximately 78,000 clones, more than 75% of which are singletons, and around 7% rests with the top ten. This specimen was CD4+ or CD8+ T cells sorted from blood, taken in a trial of the OX40 agonist ivuxolimab. The receptor's source is an adult with an advanced solid tumor such as melanoma, head and neck, liver or kidney cancer. The gene calls are TRBV5-1 and TRBJ2-2; possibly TRBD1 for D (5 bases). The CDR3 protein is CASRADLNTGELFF. CDR3 sequence (DNA): TGTGCCAGCAGGGCTGACTTGAACACCGGGGAGCTGTTTTTT.